This entry lists 19 T cell receptor beta chains sequenced from one sample in a study of blood T cell repertoires in COVID-19. The table came from immunoSEQ multiplex PCR; TCRdb's copy has only in-frame clones and leaves some out. The sample yields 200,000 to 250,000 clones, approximately 81% seen once. Sample: peripheral blood. These receptors all come from a man aged 25 to 45 with active or convalescent COVID-19.

This chain links TRBV24-1 with TRBJ1-2, with 8 positions matching TRBD1. Per germline, CDR1 KGHDR and CDR2 SFDVKD. J was trimmed by 9 bases and V by 5 bases; bases with no gene match: 7. The CDR3 totals 13 residues. The CDR3 spells CATSVDRENSYTF. CDR3 sequence (DNA): TGTGCCACCAGTGTGGACAGGGAAAATAGCTACACCTTC.

The chain joins TRBV2 to TRBJ1-6; 8 bases line up with TRBD1. The germline gives CDR1 SNHLY, CDR2 FYNNEI. The CDR3 sequence is 15 residues long. Losses at the gene ends were 6 bases for V and 5 bases for J; bases not matched to a gene: 6. Here the CDR3 reads CASRLDRAHNSPLHF. The CDR3 region has the DNA TGTGCCAGCAGACTGGACAGGGCCCATAATTCACCCCTCCACTTT.

The chain carries TRBV20-1 and TRBJ2-6; 8 bases match TRBD1. The germline CDR1 and CDR2 sequences are DFQATT and SNEGSKA (reference sequence). V shed 3 bases and J 0 bases; nucleotides not matched to a gene: 4. This CDR3 is 16 amino acids long. Here the CDR3 reads CSASRQGSSGANVLTF. The CDR3 coding sequence is TGCAGTGCTAGTCGACAGGGGAGCTCTGGGGCCAACGTCCTGACTTTC.

The chain uses TRBV5-4 and TRBJ2-1, with TRBD2 matching over 11 bases. Germline assignment: CDR1 SGHNT and CDR2 YYREEE (reference sequence). The V segment lost 4 bases and the J segment 6 bases; nucleotides outside the gene matches: 6. CDR3 size: 15 residues. The CDR3 DNA reads TGTGCCAGCAGCGTTAGCGGGGGGGTTGGCAATGAGCAGTTCTTC. The encoded protein is CASSVSGGVGNEQFF. The full variable domain, with the rest looked up from reference TRBV5-4 and TRBJ2-1, is ETGVTQSPTHLIKTRGQQVTLRCSSQSGHNTVSWYQQALGQGPQFIFQYYREEENGRGNFPPRFSGLQFPNYSSELNVNALELDDSALYLCASSVSGGVGNEQFFGPGTRLTVL.

V and J are TRBV4-1 and TRBJ2-2; D may be TRBD2 (6 bases). Per the germline V gene, CDR1 is MGHRA and CDR2 is YSYEKL. The CDR3 extends over 14 amino acids. V lost 2 bases and J 5 bases, leaving 9 bases between the germline ends. The CDR3, as DNA: TGCGCCAGCAGCCAAACCCGGGGGACCGGGGAGCTGTTTTTT. This sequence encodes CASSQTRGTGELFF.

This clone showed up just once. This sequence joins TRBV25-1 and TRBJ2-4; D not certain. Germline V gene data show CDR1 as MGHDK and CDR2 as SYGVNS. Trimming stripped 3 bases from V and 1 base from J, with 13 bases between. This CDR3 contains 16 residues. The CDR3 sequence is CASSDGSGGAKNIQYF. The CDR3 nucleotides read TGTGCCAGCAGTGACGGGTCCGGTGGGGCCAAAAACATTCAGTACTTC.

The chain carries TRBV29-1 and TRBJ1-4; D possibly corresponds to TRBD1 (5 bases). This CDR3 contains 14 residues. Germline CDR1 is SQVTM and CDR2 is ANQGSEA. The V and J ends lost 1 base and 6 bases respectively, with 12 bases between them. The CDR3 reads CSVEVLGVDEKLFF. The CDR3 bases are TGCAGCGTTGAAGTTTTAGGGGTAGATGAAAAACTGTTTTTT.

The V gene is TRBV28, the J gene TRBJ1-1; D may be TRBD1 (6 bases). Between the trimmed V and J ends, which lost 5 bases and 5 bases, there was a span of 15 bases. This CDR3 contains 14 residues. Germline V CDR1 and CDR2: MDHEN, SYDVKM. CDR3 sequence (DNA): TGTGCCAGCAGTACCCAGACAGGACGTACTGAAGCTTTCTTT. This encodes CASSTQTGRTEAFF.

The V gene is TRBV30, the J gene TRBJ1-6; the D is unclear. V lost 7 bases and J 7 bases, leaving 8 bases between the germline ends. CDR3 length: 11 residues. Germline CDR1 is GTSNPN and CDR2 is SVGIG (reference sequence). This CDR3 is CASRGNSPLHF. The CDR3 coding sequence is TGTGCCTCCCGGGGAAATTCACCCCTCCACTTT.

The chain couples TRBV19 to TRBJ2-1; weak D call: TRBD2 (7 bases). V was cut by 2 bases and J by 0 bases, with 20 bases left in between. CDR3 size: 19 residues. CDR1 is LNHDA, CDR2 SQIVND, per germline (reference sequence). CDR3 sequence: CASSIMGGAGVSSYNEQFF. For the CDR3, the DNA is TGTGCCAGTAGTATAATGGGGGGGGCGGGCGTGAGCTCCTACAATGAGCAGTTCTTC.

The chain combines TRBV10-3 with TRBJ1-1; D remains unclear. Germline values: CDR1 ENHRY, CDR2 SYGVKD. CDR3 length: 12 amino acids. Trimming took off 11 bases at V and 0 bases at J, with 10 bases between the two ends. The CDR3 is CASSAVNTEAFF. CDR3 bases: TGTGCCTCTTCTGCGGTGAACACTGAAGCTTTCTTT.

J is TRBJ2-2 and V is TRBV2; 10 bases map to TRBD1. Germline trimming cut 8 bases from V and 4 bases from J; bases unmatched to any gene: 7. This CDR3 comprises 15 residues. Germline-derived CDR1 and CDR2 are SNHLY and FYNNEI. CDR3 loop: CASGTGALTTGELFF. The CDR3, as DNA: TGTGCCAGCGGGACAGGGGCTCTTACCACCGGGGAGCTGTTTTTT.

This chain joins TRBV6-5 and TRBJ1-6; 7 nucleotides agree with TRBD1. Germline CDR1 reads MNHEY; CDR2 reads SVGAGI. The V gene end was trimmed by 2 bases and the J gene end by 4 bases; junction bases not matched to a gene: 5. The CDR3 extends over 16 amino acids. CDR3 coding DNA: TGTGCCAGCAGTTACACCCGGACAGGTTATAATTCACCCCTCCACTTT. This gives the protein CASSYTRTGYNSPLHF.

The V gene is TRBV25-1, the J gene TRBJ1-3; D not resolved. In germline, CDR1 is MGHDK, CDR2 SYGVNS. The CDR3 extends over 15 amino acids. V dropped 4 bases and J dropped 9 bases, with 19 bases sitting between them. Here the CDR3 DNA reads TGTGCCAGCAGTGGAGGGCCCACGGCTGCAAGCACCATATATTTT. It yields the protein CASSGGPTAASTIYF.

This clone was counted a single time. This rearrangement joins TRBV3-1 (or the pseudogene TRBV3-2) to TRBJ1-2; D gene ambiguous. The CDR3 runs 13 residues. The V end was cut by 3 bases, the J end by 4 bases, with 9 bases between. The germline CDR1 and CDR2 sequences are LGHDT and YNNKEL (reference sequence). CDR3 residues: CASSHRGPYGYTF. CDR3 sequence (DNA): TGTGCCAGCAGCCATAGAGGGCCCTATGGCTACACCTTC.

This sequence joins TRBV4-3 and TRBJ2-1; TRBD2 is a possible D gene (6 bases). This CDR3 is 13 amino acids long. V shed 0 bases and J shed 12 bases, with 12 bases lying between them. Germline CDR1 reads LGHNA; CDR2 reads YSLEER. CDR3 nucleotide sequence: TGCGCCAGCAGCCAAGAAACTAACGGGGGGCAGTTCTTC. Residues: CASSQETNGGQFF.

This clone has only one observation. This chain joins TRBV6-5 and TRBJ1-1; 7 bases line up with TRBD1. CDR3 length equals 14 residues. CDR1 and CDR2 (germline): MNHEY, SVGAGI. With 5 bases clipped from V and 3 bases from J, the junction kept 6 bases outside the gene matches. CDR3 amino acids: CASSPTGKDTEAFF. The DNA of the CDR3 is TGTGCCAGCAGTCCGACAGGGAAGGACACTGAAGCTTTCTTT.

V usage is TRBV6-2 or TRBV6-3 and J usage is TRBJ2-7, with D maybe TRBD1 (5 bases). Per germline, CDR1 MNHEY and CDR2 SVGEGT. V gave up 5 bases and J gave up 6 bases, with 14 bases separating them. The CDR3 runs 13 residues. The CDR3 coding sequence is TGTGCCAGCAGTCAGGGAATCCCCTCCGAGCAGTACTTC. Translating it yields CASSQGIPSEQYF.

This clone came up once. V and J are TRBV4-3 and TRBJ2-3; D might be TRBD2 (6 bases). Trimming removed 2 bases at V and 4 bases at J, with 16 bases between. CDR3 size: 16 residues. The germline V gene encodes CDR1 LGHNA and CDR2 YSLEER. The CDR3 is CASSQPRGTGPDTQYF. In DNA, the CDR3 is TGCGCCAGCAGCCAACCCCGGGGGACGGGGCCAGATACGCAGTATTTT.